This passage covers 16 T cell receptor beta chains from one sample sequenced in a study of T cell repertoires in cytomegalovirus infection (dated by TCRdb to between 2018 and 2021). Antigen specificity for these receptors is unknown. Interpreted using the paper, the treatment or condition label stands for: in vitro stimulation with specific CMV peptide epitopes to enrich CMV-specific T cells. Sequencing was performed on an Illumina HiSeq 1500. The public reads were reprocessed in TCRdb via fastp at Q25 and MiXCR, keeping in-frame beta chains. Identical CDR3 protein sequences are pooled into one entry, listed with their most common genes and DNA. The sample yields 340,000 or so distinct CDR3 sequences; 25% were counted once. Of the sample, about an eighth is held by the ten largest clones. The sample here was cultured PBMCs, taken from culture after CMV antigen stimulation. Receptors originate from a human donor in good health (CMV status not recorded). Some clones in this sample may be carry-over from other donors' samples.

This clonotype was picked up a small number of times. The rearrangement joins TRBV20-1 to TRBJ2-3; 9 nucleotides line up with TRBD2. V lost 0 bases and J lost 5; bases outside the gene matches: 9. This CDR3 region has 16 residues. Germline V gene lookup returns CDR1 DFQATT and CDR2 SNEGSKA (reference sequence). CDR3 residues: CSARDFLAGRGDTQYF. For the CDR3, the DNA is TGCAGTGCTAGAGATTTCCTAGCGGGAAGAGGAGATACGCAGTATTTT.

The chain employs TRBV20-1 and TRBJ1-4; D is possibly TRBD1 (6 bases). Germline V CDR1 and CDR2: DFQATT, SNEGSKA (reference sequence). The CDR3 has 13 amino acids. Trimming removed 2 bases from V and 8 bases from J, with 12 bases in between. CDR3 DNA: TGCAGTGCTAGACTCGGACAGCTGGAAAAACTGTTTTTT. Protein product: CSARLGQLEKLFF.

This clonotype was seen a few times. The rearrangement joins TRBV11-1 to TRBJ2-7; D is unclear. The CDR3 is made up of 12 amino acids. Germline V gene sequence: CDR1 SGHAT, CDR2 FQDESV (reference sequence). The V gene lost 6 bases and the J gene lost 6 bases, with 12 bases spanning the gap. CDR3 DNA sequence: TGTGCCAGCAGTCTCGGCCCCCGCGAGCAGTACTTC. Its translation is CASSLGPREQYF.

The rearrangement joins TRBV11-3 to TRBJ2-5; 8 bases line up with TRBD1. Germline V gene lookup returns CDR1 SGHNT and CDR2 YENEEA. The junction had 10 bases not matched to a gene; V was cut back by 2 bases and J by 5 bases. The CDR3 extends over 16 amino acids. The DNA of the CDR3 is TGTGCCAGCAGCTTACAACTGTCAGGGGGCGCCGAGACCCAGTACTTC. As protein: CASSLQLSGGAETQYF.

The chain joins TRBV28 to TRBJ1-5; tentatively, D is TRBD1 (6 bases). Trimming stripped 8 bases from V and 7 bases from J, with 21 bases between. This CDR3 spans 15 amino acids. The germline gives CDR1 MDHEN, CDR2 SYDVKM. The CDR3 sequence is CASEFGSGAGQPQHF. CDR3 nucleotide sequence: TGTGCCAGCGAGTTTGGGTCAGGGGCGGGACAGCCCCAGCATTTT.

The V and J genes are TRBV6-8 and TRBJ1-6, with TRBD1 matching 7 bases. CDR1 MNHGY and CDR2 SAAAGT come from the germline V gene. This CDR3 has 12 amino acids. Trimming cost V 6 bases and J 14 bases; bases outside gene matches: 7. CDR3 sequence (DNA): TGTGCCAGCAGACCACAGGGGTCGACCCTCCACTTT. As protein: CASRPQGSTLHF.

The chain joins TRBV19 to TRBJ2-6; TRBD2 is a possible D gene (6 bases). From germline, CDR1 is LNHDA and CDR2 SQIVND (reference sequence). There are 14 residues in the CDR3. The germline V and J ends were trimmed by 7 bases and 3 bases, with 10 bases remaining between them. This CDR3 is CASMGGGGANVLTF. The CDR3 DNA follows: TGTGCCAGTATGGGGGGAGGTGGGGCCAACGTCCTGACTTTC.

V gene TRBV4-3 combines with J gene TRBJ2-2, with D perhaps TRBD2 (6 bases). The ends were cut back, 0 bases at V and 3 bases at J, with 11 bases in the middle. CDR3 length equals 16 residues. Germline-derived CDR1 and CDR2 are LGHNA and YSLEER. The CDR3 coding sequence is TGCGCCAGCAGCCAAGAACTAGGGGAGGACACCGGGGAGCTGTTTTTT. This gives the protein CASSQELGEDTGELFF.

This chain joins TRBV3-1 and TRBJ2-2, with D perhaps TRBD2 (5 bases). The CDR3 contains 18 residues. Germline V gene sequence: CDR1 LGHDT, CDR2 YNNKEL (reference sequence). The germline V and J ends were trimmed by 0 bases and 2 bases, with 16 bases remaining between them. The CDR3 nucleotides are TGTGCCAGCAGCCAAGATCGAAGCGCTAGCAGAAACACCGGGGAGCTGTTTTTT. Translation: CASSQDRSASRNTGELFF.

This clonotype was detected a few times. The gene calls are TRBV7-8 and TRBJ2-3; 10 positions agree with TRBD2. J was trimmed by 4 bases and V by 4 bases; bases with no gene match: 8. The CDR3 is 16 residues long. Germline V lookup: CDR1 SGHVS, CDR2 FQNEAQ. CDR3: CASSWGAGGPADTQYF. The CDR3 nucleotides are TGTGCCAGCAGCTGGGGAGCGGGAGGGCCCGCAGATACGCAGTATTTT.

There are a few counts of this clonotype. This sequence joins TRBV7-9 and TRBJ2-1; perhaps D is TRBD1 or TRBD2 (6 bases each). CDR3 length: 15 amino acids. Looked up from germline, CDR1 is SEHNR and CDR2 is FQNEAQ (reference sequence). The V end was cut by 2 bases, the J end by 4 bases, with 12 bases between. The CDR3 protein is CASSLMAGQYNEQFF. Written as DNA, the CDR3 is TGTGCCAGCAGCTTAATGGCGGGACAATACAATGAGCAGTTCTTC. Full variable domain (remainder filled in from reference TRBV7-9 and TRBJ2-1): DTGVSQNPRHKITKRGQNVTFRCDPISEHNRLYWYRQTLGQGPEFLTYFQNEAQLEKSRLLSDRFSAERPKGSFSTLEIQRTEQGDSAMYLCASSLMAGQYNEQFFGPGTRLTVL.

The CDR3 DNA reads TGTGCCAGCAGTTTCTCCAGCGCTTTAGCCAAAAACATTCAGTACTTC. Protein: CASSFSSALAKNIQYF. This chain joins TRBV27 and TRBJ2-4; D is unresolved. Between the trimmed V and J ends, which lost 3 bases and 0 bases, there was a span of 12 bases. The germline V gene has CDR1 MNHEY and CDR2 SMNVEV (reference sequence). This CDR3 has 16 amino acids.

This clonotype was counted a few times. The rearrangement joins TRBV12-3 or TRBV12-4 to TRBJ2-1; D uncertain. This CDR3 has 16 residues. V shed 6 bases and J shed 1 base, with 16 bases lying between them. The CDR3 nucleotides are TGTGCCAGCAGCATCTTCGGCGGCCAATCCTACAATGAGCAGTTCTTC. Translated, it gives CASSIFGGQSYNEQFF.

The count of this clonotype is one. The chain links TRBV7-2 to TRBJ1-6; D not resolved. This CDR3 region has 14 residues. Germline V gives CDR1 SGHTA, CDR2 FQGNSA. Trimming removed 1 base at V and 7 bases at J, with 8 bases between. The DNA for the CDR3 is TGTGCCAGCAGCTTAGGGGTCGGAAATTCACCCCTCCACTTT. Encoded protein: CASSLGVGNSPLHF.

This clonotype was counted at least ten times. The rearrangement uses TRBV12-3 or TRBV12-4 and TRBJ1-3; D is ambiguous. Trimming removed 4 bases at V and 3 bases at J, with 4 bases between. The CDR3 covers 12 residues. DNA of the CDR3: TGTGCCAGCAGTTCCGATGGAAACACCATATATTTT. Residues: CASSSDGNTIYF.

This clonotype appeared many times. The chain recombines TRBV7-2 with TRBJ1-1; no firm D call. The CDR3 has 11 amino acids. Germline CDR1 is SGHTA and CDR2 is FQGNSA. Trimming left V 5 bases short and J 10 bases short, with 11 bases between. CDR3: CASSPGVRAFF. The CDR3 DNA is TGTGCCAGCAGCCCCGGGGTACGAGCTTTCTTT.